These T cell receptor beta chains were read from a single sample in a study of cytomegalovirus exposure and HLA in healthy donors. Profiled with immunoSEQ multiplex PCR; TCRdb holds only in-frame clones, not every one. The sample carries roughly 130,000 clones, roughly 76% recorded once. Sample: PBMCs. Receptor source: a woman aged 40 to 50 in good health and CMV-seronegative. Both conserved end residues are part of each CDR3. The D gene is left open where the match is weak. The size entry is marked missing in some rows and otherwise reads once, few, many or a size class.

clone size: -; D gene: -; CDR3 length: 16; V gene: TRBV18; J gene: TRBJ1-1; CDR3 DNA: TGTGCCAGCTCACCAGTTCCAGGGACAATGAACACTGAAGCTTTCTTT; CDR3 protein: CASSPVPGTMNTEAFF
clone size: -; D gene: -; CDR3 length: 16; V gene: TRBV7-2; J gene: TRBJ2-2; CDR3 DNA: TGTGCCAGCAGCTATAGAGGGGGGGGCCGTAGCGGGGAGCTGTTTTTT; CDR3 protein: CASSYRGGGRSGELFF
clone size: -; D gene: TRBD2; CDR3 length: 15; V gene: TRBV5-6; J gene: TRBJ2-7; CDR3 DNA: TGTGCCAGCAGCCCACTAGCGGGGGGAGTGGGTGAGCAGTACTTC; CDR3 protein: CASSPLAGGVGEQYF
clone size: few; D gene: -; CDR3 length: 12; V gene: TRBV7-2; J gene: TRBJ1-2; CDR3 DNA: TGTGCCAGCAGCTTATCTAGTTATGGCTACACCTTC; CDR3 protein: CASSLSSYGYTF
clone size: -; D gene: TRBD1; CDR3 length: 16; V gene: TRBV2; J gene: TRBJ1-6; CDR3 DNA: TGTGCCAGCAGTAAGGGGGCCACCTGGGGGAATTCACCCCTCCACTTT; CDR3 protein: CASSKGATWGNSPLHF
clone size: -; D gene: TRBD1; CDR3 length: 16; V gene: TRBV19; J gene: TRBJ1-1; CDR3 DNA: TGTGCCAGTAGTCCTCGCTCGACAGGGAAGGGCACTGAAGCTTTCTTT; CDR3 protein: CASSPRSTGKGTEAFF
clone size: once; D gene: -; CDR3 length: 12; V gene: TRBV7-9; J gene: TRBJ2-7; CDR3 DNA: TGTGCCAGCAGCCCCAGGGCTCGCGAGCAGTACTTC; CDR3 protein: CASSPRAREQYF
clone size: -; D gene: TRBD1; CDR3 length: 16; V gene: TRBV4-3; J gene: TRBJ1-2; CDR3 DNA: TGCGCCAGCAGCCACGCAGGGACAGACTTTAACTATGGCTACACCTTC; CDR3 protein: CASSHAGTDFNYGYTF
clone size: -; D gene: TRBD2; CDR3 length: 15; V gene: TRBV27; J gene: TRBJ2-1; CDR3 DNA: TGTGCCAGCAGTCCCACGGGACTAGCGGGCAATGAGCAGTTCTTC; CDR3 protein: CASSPTGLAGNEQFF
clone size: -; D gene: -; CDR3 length: 13; V gene: TRBV27; J gene: TRBJ2-1; CDR3 DNA: TGTGCCAGCAGTTTCGGGGGAGACAATGAGCAGTTCTTC; CDR3 protein: CASSFGGDNEQFF
clone size: -; D gene: TRBD1; CDR3 length: 15; V gene: TRBV4-3; J gene: TRBJ1-1; CDR3 DNA: TGCGCCAGCAGCCTATGGACAGGGTGGGGCACTGAAGCTTTCTTT; CDR3 protein: CASSLWTGWGTEAFF
clone size: -; D gene: -; CDR3 length: 15; V gene: TRBV9; J gene: TRBJ2-2; CDR3 DNA: TGTGCCAGCAGCGTAGAGACAGCGAACACCGGGGAGCTGTTTTTT; CDR3 protein: CASSVETANTGELFF
clone size: -; D gene: TRBD1; CDR3 length: 18; V gene: TRBV19; J gene: TRBJ2-6; CDR3 DNA: TGTGCCAGTAGTATAGAACCGGGACAGGGGTCTGGGGCCAACGTCCTGACTTTC; CDR3 protein: CASSIEPGQGSGANVLTF
clone size: -; D gene: TRBD2; CDR3 length: 16; V gene: TRBV6-4; J gene: TRBJ2-2; CDR3 DNA: TGTGCCAGCAGTGACTCTGGACGGGGGGGCACCGGGGAGCTGTTTTTT; CDR3 protein: CASSDSGRGGTGELFF
clone size: -; D gene: -; CDR3 length: 14; V gene: TRBV2; J gene: TRBJ1-2; CDR3 DNA: TGTGCCAGCAGTGAGACCGGGACACCCTATGGCTACACCTTC; CDR3 protein: CASSETGTPYGYTF
clone size: -; D gene: TRBD2; CDR3 length: 16; V gene: TRBV7-2; J gene: TRBJ2-3; CDR3 DNA: TGTGCCAGCAGCTTAGTCCAGCGGGGGGACGGAGGTACGCAGTATTTT; CDR3 protein: CASSLVQRGDGGTQYF
clone size: -; D gene: -; CDR3 length: 15; V gene: TRBV9; J gene: TRBJ1-1; CDR3 DNA: TGTGCCAGCACGCTCACCCGGGTGTTGAACACTGAAGCTTTCTTT; CDR3 protein: CASTLTRVLNTEAFF
clone size: -; D gene: -; CDR3 length: 13; V gene: TRBV10-1; J gene: TRBJ2-1; CDR3 DNA: TGCGCCAGCAGTGGGGGGCAGGGATACGAGCAGTTCTTC; CDR3 protein: CASSGGQGYEQFF
clone size: -; D gene: -; CDR3 length: 14; V gene: TRBV28; J gene: TRBJ1-2; CDR3 DNA: TGTGCCAGCAGTTTATTAGACACAGACTATGGCTACACCTTC; CDR3 protein: CASSLLDTDYGYTF
clone size: -; D gene: -; CDR3 length: 15; V gene: TRBV5-4; J gene: TRBJ1-3; CDR3 DNA: TGTGCCAGCAGCTCTTCGCAGGTCTCTGGAAACACCATATATTTT; CDR3 protein: CASSSSQVSGNTIYF
clone size: once; D gene: TRBD1; CDR3 length: 15; V gene: TRBV6-5; J gene: TRBJ2-1; CDR3 DNA: TGTGCCAGCAGTTACTCGATGACAGGGGACAATGAGCAGTTCTTC; CDR3 protein: CASSYSMTGDNEQFF
clone size: -; D gene: -; CDR3 length: 17; V gene: TRBV1; J gene: TRBJ2-2; CDR3 DNA: TGCACCAGCAGCCACCCCCCCTGGCGGGGTTTGACCGGGGAGCTGTTTTTT; CDR3 protein: CTSSHPPWRGLTGELFF
clone size: -; D gene: TRBD1; CDR3 length: 16; V gene: TRBV7-9; J gene: TRBJ1-3; CDR3 DNA: TGTGCCAGCAGCTTAGGGGGGACAGCGGCTGGAAACACCATATATTTT; CDR3 protein: CASSLGGTAAGNTIYF
clone size: -; D gene: -; CDR3 length: 14; V gene: TRBV11-2; J gene: TRBJ1-3; CDR3 DNA: TGTGCCAGCAAACAGGGCGCCGCTGGAAACACCATATATTTT; CDR3 protein: CASKQGAAGNTIYF
clone size: -; D gene: -; CDR3 length: 13; V gene: TRBV5-6; J gene: TRBJ1-4; CDR3 DNA: TGTGCCAGCAGCTCTGGACATAGTGAAAAACTGTTTTTT; CDR3 protein: CASSSGHSEKLFF
clone size: -; D gene: -; CDR3 length: 16; V gene: TRBV6-5; J gene: TRBJ1-1; CDR3 DNA: TGTGCCAGCAGTTACTCGATGACAGGAATAAACACTGAAGCTTTCTTT; CDR3 protein: CASSYSMTGINTEAFF
clone size: -; D gene: -; CDR3 length: 18; V gene: TRBV27; J gene: TRBJ1-2; CDR3 DNA: TGTGCCAGCAGGCCCACACCGGAGGGCCTAACCTCTAACTATGGCTACACCTTC; CDR3 protein: CASRPTPEGLTSNYGYTF
clone size: once; D gene: TRBD1; CDR3 length: 12; V gene: TRBV27; J gene: TRBJ2-3; CDR3 DNA: TGTGCCAGCAGTAAGAGGGGGACAGATCCCTATTTT; CDR3 protein: CASSKRGTDPYF
clone size: -; D gene: TRBD2; CDR3 length: 17; V gene: TRBV13; J gene: TRBJ2-5; CDR3 DNA: TGTGCCAGCAGATCTACCCGTAGCGGGGGAATAAGAGAGACCCAGTACTTC; CDR3 protein: CASRSTRSGGIRETQYF
clone size: -; D gene: -; CDR3 length: 14; V gene: TRBV2; J gene: TRBJ1-2; CDR3 DNA: TGTGCCAGCAGCTCGGGGGGCCAGTCGGGAGGCTACACCTTC; CDR3 protein: CASSSGGQSGGYTF
clone size: -; D gene: TRBD2; CDR3 length: 15; V gene: TRBV5-1; J gene: TRBJ2-5; CDR3 DNA: TGCGCCAGCAGCTTGCTAGCGGGGTTCCAAGAGACCCAGTACTTC; CDR3 protein: CASSLLAGFQETQYF
clone size: -; D gene: -; CDR3 length: 18; V gene: TRBV5-5; J gene: TRBJ1-4; CDR3 DNA: TGTGCCAGCAGCACAAGACAGCCCAGCTTCCCAACTAATGAAAAACTGTTTTTT; CDR3 protein: CASSTRQPSFPTNEKLFF
clone size: -; D gene: -; CDR3 length: 11; V gene: TRBV12-5; J gene: TRBJ1-1; CDR3 DNA: TGTGCTAGTGGTTTGCACAGTGAAGCTTTCTTT; CDR3 protein: CASGLHSEAFF
clone size: -; D gene: -; CDR3 length: 12; V gene: TRBV4-2; J gene: TRBJ1-2; CDR3 DNA: TGTGCCAGCAGCCAACAAGAGTATGGCTACACCTTC; CDR3 protein: CASSQQEYGYTF
clone size: -; D gene: TRBD1; CDR3 length: 14; V gene: TRBV14; J gene: TRBJ2-3; CDR3 DNA: TGTGCCAGCAGTGACAGGGATGGGGCAGATACGCAGTATTTT; CDR3 protein: CASSDRDGADTQYF
clone size: -; D gene: TRBD1; CDR3 length: 13; V gene: TRBV4-1; J gene: TRBJ2-5; CDR3 DNA: TGCGCCAGCAGGGGACAGAACCAAGAGACCCAGTACTTC; CDR3 protein: CASRGQNQETQYF
clone size: -; D gene: TRBD1; CDR3 length: 14; V gene: TRBV12-5; J gene: TRBJ2-5; CDR3 DNA: TGTGCTAGTGGTCCGGGACAGCAACAAGAGACCCAGTACTTC; CDR3 protein: CASGPGQQQETQYF
clone size: once; D gene: -; CDR3 length: 14; V gene: TRBV18; J gene: TRBJ2-1; CDR3 DNA: TGTGCCAGCTCAATACTAAATCTAGACAATGAGCAGTTCTTC; CDR3 protein: CASSILNLDNEQFF
clone size: -; D gene: -; CDR3 length: 15; V gene: TRBV5-1; J gene: TRBJ2-5; CDR3 DNA: TGCGCCAGCAGCTTGGTCAGGGCGGTGGAAGAGACCCAGTACTTC; CDR3 protein: CASSLVRAVEETQYF
clone size: -; D gene: TRBD1; CDR3 length: 14; V gene: TRBV6-1; J gene: TRBJ1-2; CDR3 DNA: TGTGCCAGCAGTCAACCGGGACAGGGGTATGGCTACACCTTC; CDR3 protein: CASSQPGQGYGYTF
clone size: -; D gene: TRBD1; CDR3 length: 14; V gene: TRBV2; J gene: TRBJ1-1; CDR3 DNA: TGTGCCAGCAGTTCCCAGGGGGCAGGAACTGAAGCTTTCTTT; CDR3 protein: CASSSQGAGTEAFF
clone size: -; D gene: -; CDR3 length: 14; V gene: TRBV15; J gene: TRBJ1-2; CDR3 DNA: TGTGCCACCAGCAGAGCCGGTACTAACTATGGCTACACCTTC; CDR3 protein: CATSRAGTNYGYTF
clone size: few; D gene: -; CDR3 length: 14; V gene: TRBV10-3; J gene: TRBJ2-7; CDR3 DNA: TGTGCCATCAGTGGAGCCGAGAGTAACTACGAGCAGTACTTC; CDR3 protein: CAISGAESNYEQYF
clone size: -; D gene: -; CDR3 length: 14; V gene: TRBV28; J gene: TRBJ1-3; CDR3 DNA: TGTGCCAGCAGTTTGATAGGGGAGGTAAACACCATATATTTT; CDR3 protein: CASSLIGEVNTIYF
clone size: -; D gene: TRBD2; CDR3 length: 15; V gene: TRBV13; J gene: TRBJ2-5; CDR3 DNA: TGTGCCAGCAGCTTCATACTAGCGCCACAAGAGACCCAGTACTTC; CDR3 protein: CASSFILAPQETQYF
clone size: -; D gene: -; CDR3 length: 16; V gene: TRBV13; J gene: TRBJ1-1; CDR3 DNA: TGTGCCAGCAGCCAAGGTCCAGGGGCGACGAACACTGAAGCTTTCTTT; CDR3 protein: CASSQGPGATNTEAFF
clone size: -; D gene: -; CDR3 length: 15; V gene: TRBV6-5; J gene: TRBJ1-2; CDR3 DNA: TGTGCCAGCAGTTACTCCCCAGGGACTAACTATGGCTACACCTTC; CDR3 protein: CASSYSPGTNYGYTF
clone size: -; D gene: -; CDR3 length: 17; V gene: TRBV19; J gene: TRBJ1-4; CDR3 DNA: TGTGCCAGTAGTATAGCACGGGACACACCAACTAATGAAAAACTGTTTTTT; CDR3 protein: CASSIARDTPTNEKLFF
clone size: -; D gene: TRBD1; CDR3 length: 14; V gene: TRBV19; J gene: TRBJ1-2; CDR3 DNA: TGTGCCAGTAGTACCGACAGGGGAGGGTATGGCTACACCTTC; CDR3 protein: CASSTDRGGYGYTF
clone size: -; D gene: -; CDR3 length: 12; V gene: TRBV6-1; J gene: TRBJ1-2; CDR3 DNA: TGTGCCAGCTCGCGGGCTAACTATGGCTACACCTTC; CDR3 protein: CASSRANYGYTF
clone size: -; D gene: TRBD1; CDR3 length: 15; V gene: TRBV19; J gene: TRBJ1-2; CDR3 DNA: TGTGCCAGTAGCAAGGGACAGGACCTCTATTATGGCTACACCTTC; CDR3 protein: CASSKGQDLYYGYTF
clone size: -; D gene: TRBD1; CDR3 length: 15; V gene: TRBV6-5; J gene: TRBJ1-1; CDR3 DNA: TGTGCCAGCAGTTATTCCGGGACAGGGGAGACTGAAGCTTTCTTT; CDR3 protein: CASSYSGTGETEAFF
clone size: -; D gene: TRBD1; CDR3 length: 15; V gene: TRBV7-9; J gene: TRBJ2-1; CDR3 DNA: TGTGCCAGCGGCAGTGGGACAGTCTCCTACAATGAGCAGTTCTTC; CDR3 protein: CASGSGTVSYNEQFF
clone size: -; D gene: TRBD1; CDR3 length: 17; V gene: TRBV4-1; J gene: TRBJ1-1; CDR3 DNA: TGCGCCAGCAGCCAAGTAGGACAGGGGGCGAGGGACACTGAAGCTTTCTTT; CDR3 protein: CASSQVGQGARDTEAFF
clone size: -; D gene: TRBD1; CDR3 length: 15; V gene: TRBV5-3; J gene: TRBJ1-5; CDR3 DNA: TGTGCCAGAAGCATCGGGACAGATTTCAATCAGCCCCAGCATTTT; CDR3 protein: CARSIGTDFNQPQHF
clone size: once; D gene: TRBD2; CDR3 length: 16; V gene: TRBV27; J gene: TRBJ2-5; CDR3 DNA: TGTGCCAGCAGGCCCCCTAGCGGGGGAATCCAAGAGACCCAGTACTTC; CDR3 protein: CASRPPSGGIQETQYF
clone size: -; D gene: TRBD2; CDR3 length: 16; V gene: TRBV6-6; J gene: TRBJ2-3; CDR3 DNA: TGTGCCAGCGGGAACTTAGCGGGGACCCGCACAGATACGCAGTATTTT; CDR3 protein: CASGNLAGTRTDTQYF
clone size: -; D gene: TRBD1; CDR3 length: 13; V gene: TRBV12-5; J gene: TRBJ2-7; CDR3 DNA: TGTGCTAGTGGCCAGGGACAGGGTTACGAGCAGTACTTC; CDR3 protein: CASGQGQGYEQYF
clone size: -; D gene: -; CDR3 length: 14; V gene: TRBV5-6; J gene: TRBJ1-2; CDR3 DNA: TGTGCCAGCAGCTTGGGACAGGCGCGCTATGGCTACACCTTC; CDR3 protein: CASSLGQARYGYTF